Each of the 8 T cell receptor beta chains below was sequenced from the same sample in a study of CD8+CD57+ T cells in acquired aplastic anemia. All sequencing subjects had displayed CD8+CD57+ cell expansion on flow cytometry. TCR beta VDJ combinations and CDR3 sequences were profiled from genomic DNA. Via MiXCR, TCRdb re-called the reads, giving one row per CDR3 protein. This sample has around 430,000 distinct CDR3 sequences, with around 30% found just once. Source material: sorted CD4+, CD8+, or CD8+CD57+ T cells (not recorded which) from PBMCs. All receptors come from a human donor with aplastic anemia.

A word on this clonotype: A much larger clone sits a single nucleotide away, making a read error possible. The chain has TRBV20-1 and TRBJ2-3; the D is unclear. Germline lookup yields CDR1 DFQATT and CDR2 SNEGSKA (reference sequence). V was cut by 5 bases and J by 6 bases, with 9 bases left in between. This CDR3 has 11 amino acids. The CDR3 DNA sequence: TGCAGTGCTCAAGTCATCGATACGCAGTATTTT. Translation: CSAQVIDTQYF.

This chain uses TRBV6-1 with TRBJ1-5; D unresolved. Germline V gene lookup returns CDR1 MNHNS and CDR2 SASEGT. Trimming removed 0 bases at V and 5 bases at J, with 5 bases between. The CDR3 length is 13 residues. The CDR3: CASSEAFYQPQHF. The CDR3 DNA is TGTGCCAGCAGTGAAGCGTTCTATCAGCCCCAGCATTTT.

This clonotype was seen many times. The rearrangement joins TRBV7-2 to TRBJ1-5; 7 nucleotides match TRBD1. The CDR3 is 15 amino acids. The junction had 4 bases not matched to a gene; V was cut back by 1 base and J by 4 bases. Germline loops: CDR1 SGHTA, CDR2 FQGNSA. The CDR3 loop is CASSLVGQVNQPQHF. CDR3 bases: TGTGCCAGCAGCTTAGTAGGACAGGTGAATCAGCCCCAGCATTTT.

This clonotype showed up many times. V is TRBV19 and J is TRBJ1-5; possible D gene TRBD1, 5 bases. Germline loops: CDR1 LNHDA, CDR2 SQIVND (reference sequence). The CDR3 loop spans 14 amino acids. V gave up 6 bases and J gave up 3 bases, with 12 bases separating them. DNA of the CDR3: TGTGCCAGTAGCGACTTGACAGCCAATCAGCCCCAGCATTTT. Its translation is CASSDLTANQPQHF.

The chain has TRBV6-1 and TRBJ2-2; D gene uncertain. The germline CDR1 and CDR2 sequences are MNHNS and SASEGT. The CDR3 loop spans 13 amino acids. V lost 7 bases to trimming and J lost 4 bases, with 10 bases between them. CDR3 in amino acids: CASKRSGTGELFF. Written as DNA, the CDR3 is TGTGCCAGCAAACGGTCGGGCACCGGGGAGCTGTTTTTT.

This clonotype has a count of ten or more. The CDR3, as DNA: TGTGCCATCAGTGAGTTCGTTCTAGCGGGAGAATACGAGCAGTACTTC. As protein: CAISEFVLAGEYEQYF. The chain is built from TRBV10-3 and TRBJ2-7; 10 nucleotides agree with TRBD2. This CDR3 spans 16 amino acids. CDR1 is ENHRY and CDR2 is SYGVKD in the germline V gene. Trimming removed 1 base from V and 4 bases from J; junction bases left unmatched: 7.

This clonotype was observed at least ten times. The CDR3 nucleotides read TGTGCCAGCAGCACGCGGGAGGTATCGGATACGCAGTATTTT. Its translation is CASSTREVSDTQYF. V gene TRBV7-9 combines with J gene TRBJ2-3, with 8 bases lining up with TRBD2. The V segment lost 5 bases and the J segment 6 bases; nucleotides outside the gene matches: 7. This CDR3 has 14 amino acids. Germline V gene data show CDR1 as SEHNR and CDR2 as FQNEAQ (reference sequence).

This sequence joins TRBV7-6 and TRBJ1-2; D gene unclear. V lost 1 base and J 7 bases, leaving 13 bases between the germline ends. Per germline, CDR1 SGHVS and CDR2 FNYEAQ. This CDR3 spans 14 amino acids. The chain's CDR3 is CASSLGAAPGGYTF. As DNA, the CDR3 is TGTGCCAGCAGCTTAGGGGCGGCCCCGGGTGGCTACACCTTC.